This TCR beta chain was sequenced for a study of human T cells and chemical hapten exposure. Time point given: patch test 1, 2 weeks after DPC sensitization. The treatment was: therapeutic diphenylcyclopropenone sensitization with weekly scalp DPC. Using its own MiXCR run on the RACE reads, TCRdb lists one record per CDR3 protein. The repertoire includes about 120,000 distinct CDR3 sequences, about 13% of them detected once, and around 0.99% sits in the top ten. The germline CDR1 and CDR2 sequences are MDHEN and SYDVKM. This CDR3 contains 13 residues. Between the trimmed V and J ends, which lost 1 base and 8 bases, there was a span of 11 bases.

The starting material was whole blood, obtained in connection with sensitization to the hapten diphenylcyclopropenone (DPC). The clonotype was recovered from a young man with alopecia areata. Some clones in this sample may be carry-over from other donors' samples. This rearrangement joins TRBV28 to TRBJ1-2; the D is unclear. This CDR3 is CASSLFSLSGYTF. Written as DNA, the CDR3 is TGTGCCAGCAGTTTATTCTCCCTATCAGGCTACACCTTC.